One and the same sample provided the 31 T cell receptor beta chains below, sequenced in a study of technical replicates of blood from several donors. TCRdb keeps only in-frame clones here, not all; method: immunoSEQ multiplex PCR. The repertoire holds under 110,000 clones, under 96% seen once, with roughly 0.21% in the top ten. What was sequenced was T cells isolated from PBMCs. The receptors were sampled from a human donor in good health.

V is TRBV4-1 and J is TRBJ2-2; 12 bases agree with TRBD2. The germline V gene encodes CDR1 MGHRA and CDR2 YSYEKL. This CDR3 spans 17 amino acids. J was trimmed by 5 bases and V by 3 bases; bases with no gene match: 7. The CDR3 coding sequence is TGCGCCAGCAGCCACCCTAGCGGGAGGGCCGGGACCGGGGAGCTGTTTTTT. This translates into CASSHPSGRAGTGELFF.

The sample holds one count of this clone. This chain links TRBV27 with TRBJ2-7, with TRBD2 as a possible D gene (6 bases). The CDR3 is made up of 14 amino acids. In germline, CDR1 is MNHEY, CDR2 SMNVEV (reference sequence). Trimming removed 4 bases at V and 4 bases at J, with 14 bases between. CDR3 region: CASSSGPGGYEQYF. In nucleotides, the CDR3 is TGTGCCAGCAGTTCAGGCCCCGGAGGGTACGAGCAGTACTTC.

V gene TRBV5-8 combines with J gene TRBJ1-5; 10 nucleotides line up with TRBD1. Per germline, CDR1 SGHTS and CDR2 YDEGEE. V lost 2 bases and J lost 6; bases outside the gene matches: 2. The CDR3 extends over 14 amino acids. DNA for the CDR3: TGTGCCAGCAGCTTAAGGGACAGGGGTCAGCCCCAGCATTTT. Its protein product is CASSLRDRGQPQHF.

V and J are TRBV5-1 and TRBJ2-3; tentatively, D is TRBD2 (5 bases). Trimming took off 4 bases at V and 3 bases at J, with 12 bases between the two ends. The germline V gene encodes CDR1 SGHRS and CDR2 YFSETQ. CDR3 length: 14 residues. The CDR3 reads CASSPKEATDTQYF. The DNA of the CDR3 is TGCGCCAGCAGCCCCAAGGAGGCTACAGATACGCAGTATTTT.

The rearrangement uses TRBV28 and TRBJ2-7; weak D call: TRBD2 (6 bases). Germline V gene sequence: CDR1 MDHEN, CDR2 SYDVKM. Trimming cost V 9 bases and J 3 bases, with 18 bases left between them. The CDR3 runs to 14 residues. As DNA, the CDR3 is TGTGCCAGTTGCTTAGGTAGCGGAATCTACGAGCAGTACTTC. It translates to CASCLGSGIYEQYF.

The chain joins TRBV19 to TRBJ2-3, with TRBD2 matching 11 bases. The V segment lost 5 bases and the J segment 2 bases; nucleotides outside the gene matches: 3. From germline, CDR1 is LNHDA and CDR2 SQIVND (reference sequence). The CDR3 loop spans 15 amino acids. The CDR3 protein is CASSVTSGNTDTQYF. CDR3 bases: TGTGCCAGTAGTGTGACTAGCGGGAACACAGATACGCAGTATTTT.

The rearrangement links TRBV9 to TRBJ1-1, with 11 bases aligning to TRBD1. CDR1 and CDR2 from the germline V gene are SGDLS and YYNGEE. The CDR3 runs to 18 residues. The V and J ends lost 0 bases and 0 bases, in that order; junction bases with no gene match: 7. This CDR3 reads CASSVGAGQGALNTEAFF. The CDR3 coding sequence is TGTGCCAGCAGCGTAGGAGCCGGACAGGGGGCCTTGAACACTGAAGCTTTCTTT.

The V call is TRBV28, the J call TRBJ1-5; D is unresolved. Germline CDR1 and CDR2: MDHEN and SYDVKM. The CDR3 runs 12 residues. V was clipped by 4 bases and J by 4 bases, with 5 bases between them. This CDR3 is CASSSENQPQHF. CDR3 in DNA: TGTGCCAGCAGTTCAGAAAATCAGCCCCAGCATTTT.

The table lists this clone with a count of one. This rearrangement joins TRBV28 to TRBJ2-7, with 8 bases lining up with TRBD2. In germline, CDR1 is MDHEN, CDR2 SYDVKM. The CDR3 runs 15 residues. J lost 7 bases, V lost 1 base, and 9 bases had no gene match. CDR3 protein: CASSLLEAGAGEQYF. The CDR3 DNA sequence: TGTGCCAGCAGTTTATTGGAAGCGGGAGCGGGTGAGCAGTACTTC.

This clone has just one count. The chain employs TRBV5-8 and TRBJ1-1; possible D gene TRBD1, 6 bases. V was shortened by 0 bases and J by 4 bases, with 19 bases between the two germline ends. The length of the CDR3 is 17 residues. The V gene's germline CDR1 is SGHTS and CDR2 YDEGEE. The DNA for the CDR3 is TGTGCCAGCAGCTTGGTATATGGGACAAGGGGGATCACTGAAGCTTTCTTT. This gives the protein CASSLVYGTRGITEAFF. The full variable domain, rest sourced from reference TRBV5-8 and TRBJ1-1, is EAGVTQSPTHLIKTRGQQATLRCSPISGHTSVYWYQQALGLGLQFLLWYDEGEERNRGNFPPRFSGRQFPNYSSELNVNALELEDSALYLCASSLVYGTRGITEAFFGQGTRLTVV.

The chain carries TRBV15 and TRBJ2-1; 10 bases fit TRBD2. CDR1 and CDR2 from the germline V gene are LNHNV and YYDKDF (reference sequence). There are 15 residues in the CDR3. The ends lost 0 bases at V and 10 bases at J; junction bases unmatched: 6. The CDR3 region has the DNA TGTGCCACCAGCAGAGATCGGGGACTAGCGCGAGAGCAGTTCTTC. Translating it yields CATSRDRGLAREQFF. Based on the CDR3 plus reference TRBV15 and TRBJ2-1, the full variable domain is DAMVIQNPRYQVTQFGKPVTLSCSQTLNHNVMYWYQQKSSQAPKLLFHYYDKDFNNEADTPDNFQSRRPNTSFCFLDIRSPGLGDTAMYLCATSRDRGLAREQFFGPGTRLTVL.

The chain carries TRBV7-6 and TRBJ2-2; the match to TRBD2 covers 10 bases. V shed 1 base, J shed 6 bases, and the junction held 8 bases outside the gene matches. CDR3 length: 17 residues. The germline V gene has CDR1 SGHVS and CDR2 FNYEAQ. Here the CDR3 reads CASSLDLGLAASGELFF. As DNA, the CDR3 is TGTGCCAGCAGCTTAGATCTCGGACTAGCGGCATCCGGGGAGCTGTTTTTT.

The chain combines TRBV9 with TRBJ1-2, with D possibly being TRBD1 (5 bases). The CDR3 is made up of 18 amino acids. CDR1 and CDR2 from the germline V gene are SGDLS and YYNGEE. V was trimmed by 3 bases and J by 4 bases, leaving 25 bases between them. CDR3 sequence: CASSAANPTAIVAYGYTF. CDR3 nucleotides: TGTGCCAGCAGCGCAGCCAACCCGACAGCCATCGTTGCCTATGGCTACACCTTC.

V gene TRBV2 combines with J gene TRBJ2-3; tentatively, D is TRBD2 (5 bases). Germline CDR1 is SNHLY and CDR2 is FYNNEI. This CDR3 is 11 amino acids long. V was cut by 7 bases and J by 10 bases, with 12 bases left in between. In nucleotides, the CDR3 is TGTGCCAGCATGACGGCGGGTCCGCAGTATTTT. Its translation: CASMTAGPQYF.

The V call is TRBV19, the J call TRBJ2-7; D gene unclear. Germline-derived CDR1 and CDR2 are LNHDA and SQIVND (reference sequence). The CDR3 runs 15 residues. V was trimmed by 1 base and J by 0 bases, leaving 10 bases between them. CDR3 protein: CASSIAAKSSYEQYF. In DNA form, the CDR3 reads TGTGCCAGTAGTATAGCAGCGAAGAGCTCCTACGAGCAGTACTTC.

The CDR3 here is CASSLLPGSSFIYF. In DNA form, the CDR3 reads TGTGCCAGCAGCTTGTTACCCGGGTCGAGTTTCATATATTTT. The chain combines TRBV5-6 with TRBJ1-3, with D unclear. CDR1 is SGHDT and CDR2 is YYEEEE in the germline V gene. CDR3 length: 14 residues. V was shortened by 1 base and J by 12 bases, with 17 bases between the two germline ends.

V and J are TRBV6-5 and TRBJ1-3; D possibly corresponds to TRBD1 (6 bases). Trimming pared 2 bases from V and 0 bases from J, leaving 8 bases between. The CDR3 contains 15 residues. Germline loops: CDR1 MNHEY, CDR2 SVGAGI. DNA of the CDR3: TGTGCCAGCAGTTACAAGGACAGCTCTGGAAACACCATATATTTT. This sequence encodes CASSYKDSSGNTIYF.

The rearrangement links TRBV6-5 to TRBJ2-2; no clear D gene. The CDR3 is 14 residues long. Trimming removed 4 bases from V and 0 bases from J, with 6 bases in between. CDR1 is MNHEY and CDR2 is SVGAGI in the germline V gene. The CDR3 bases are TGTGCCAGCAGTTTTCCAACGAACACCGGGGAGCTGTTTTTT. It is translated as CASSFPTNTGELFF.

The gene calls are TRBV10-1 and TRBJ2-1, with 7 nucleotides matching TRBD2. V lost 6 bases and J lost 5; bases outside the gene matches: 10. Germline lookup yields CDR1 WNHNN and CDR2 SYGVQD (reference sequence). This CDR3 is built from 15 residues. The DNA for the CDR3 is TGCGCCAGCAGAGCCGGGACTACCAAGAACAATGAGCAGTTCTTC. This gives the protein CASRAGTTKNNEQFF.

This rearrangement joins TRBV7-9 to TRBJ2-7, with TRBD1 matching over 7 bases. The germline CDR1 and CDR2 sequences are SEHNR and FQNEAQ (reference sequence). J lost 2 bases, V lost 4 bases, and 14 bases had no gene match. CDR3 length equals 17 residues. DNA of the CDR3: TGTGCCAGCAGCTCGCCCGGAAGGGGACAGACTACCTACGAGCAGTACTTC. Translating it yields CASSSPGRGQTTYEQYF.

This chain links TRBV5-1 with TRBJ2-3, with D perhaps matching TRBD2 (5 bases). Trimming took off 0 bases at V and 1 base at J, with 9 bases between the two ends. Germline V gene data show CDR1 as SGHRS and CDR2 as YFSETQ. This CDR3 spans 15 amino acids. CDR3: CASSLGGPGTDTQYF. In DNA, the CDR3 is TGCGCCAGCAGCTTGGGAGGGCCGGGCACAGATACGCAGTATTTT.

This clone came up a few times. The rearrangement joins TRBV4-2 to TRBJ2-3, with 7 bases matching TRBD2. Germline-derived CDR1 and CDR2 are LGHNA and YNFKEQ. CDR3 size: 15 residues. V shed 1 base, J shed 4 bases, and the junction held 5 bases outside the gene matches. CDR3 protein: CASSQGVAGADTQYF. For the CDR3, the DNA is TGTGCCAGCAGCCAAGGGGTAGCGGGTGCAGATACGCAGTATTTT.

The CDR3 reads CASSSETDFYGYTF. CDR3 DNA: TGTGCCAGCAGCTCCGAGACAGACTTCTATGGCTACACCTTC. The chain combines TRBV7-9 with TRBJ1-2, with D possibly TRBD1 on 5 matching bases. CDR3 length: 14 amino acids. Deletions cut 4 bases from V and 4 bases from J, with 13 bases between. Germline V lookup: CDR1 SEHNR, CDR2 FQNEAQ (reference sequence).

The genes are TRBV6-1 and TRBJ2-1; D is perhaps TRBD1 (5 bases). V shed 2 bases and J shed 5 bases, with 19 bases lying between them. This CDR3 has 17 amino acids. Germline values: CDR1 MNHNS, CDR2 SASEGT. CDR3 nucleotides: TGTGCCAGCAGTGAAAGTATAGGGGAACTTGTAGACAATGAGCAGTTCTTC. Translated, it gives CASSESIGELVDNEQFF.

This sequence joins TRBV28 and TRBJ2-7; maybe TRBD2 (6 bases). The V end lost 7 bases, the J end lost 5 bases, and 15 bases lay between the germline ends. This CDR3 comprises 13 residues. Germline values: CDR1 MDHEN, CDR2 SYDVKM. The CDR3 protein is CASTLPGENEQYF. The CDR3 DNA follows: TGTGCCAGCACCCTTCCGGGGGAGAACGAGCAGTACTTC.

V and J are TRBV6-1 and TRBJ2-5; 7 bases are a match to TRBD2. Trimming cost V 9 bases and J 2 bases; bases outside gene matches: 12. The CDR3 is made up of 15 amino acids. Germline assignment: CDR1 MNHNS and CDR2 SASEGT. The CDR3 coding sequence is TGTGCCAGTTCTACACAGCGGGACTTTCAAGAGACCCAGTACTTC. This codes for CASSTQRDFQETQYF.

This chain links TRBV28 with TRBJ2-7, with D perhaps matching TRBD2 (6 bases). This CDR3 has 14 residues. Between the trimmed V and J ends, which lost 5 bases and 4 bases, there was a span of 15 bases. Germline V CDR1 and CDR2: MDHEN, SYDVKM. The CDR3 coding sequence is TGTGCCAGCAGTGGGGGGAAATCCGAATACGAGCAGTACTTC. Its protein product is CASSGGKSEYEQYF.

This clone has just one count. The gene calls are TRBV25-1 and TRBJ2-7, with unresolved D. The germline CDR1 and CDR2 sequences are MGHDK and SYGVNS. The CDR3 extends over 10 amino acids. Trimming cost V 10 bases and J 3 bases, with 7 bases left between them. CDR3 protein: CATEDYEQYF. The CDR3 nucleotides are TGTGCCACCGAGGACTACGAGCAGTACTTC.

The chain uses TRBV7-9 and TRBJ2-3, with TRBD1 matching over 10 bases. With V trimmed by 5 bases and J by 4 bases, 3 bases remained unmatched. CDR3 length: 14 amino acids. CDR1 is SEHNR, CDR2 FQNEAQ, per germline (reference sequence). CDR3 residues: CASSLTGGSDTQYF. In DNA form, the CDR3 reads TGTGCCAGCAGCCTGACAGGGGGCTCAGATACGCAGTATTTT.

This sequence joins TRBV6-1 and TRBJ1-5, with TRBD1 as a possible D gene (6 bases). Trimming shortened V by 6 bases and J by 14 bases, and 14 bases separated the two germline ends. There are 11 residues in the CDR3. The V gene's germline CDR1 is MNHNS and CDR2 SASEGT. CDR3: CASRDSARKHF. The CDR3 DNA is TGTGCCAGCAGGGACAGCGCAAGGAAGCATTTT.

The chain has TRBV7-9 and TRBJ2-1; D possibly corresponds to TRBD2 (5 bases). CDR1 and CDR2 from the germline V gene are SEHNR and FQNEAQ (reference sequence). This CDR3 is 14 amino acids long. V was trimmed by 0 bases and J by 9 bases, leaving 12 bases between them. In DNA form, the CDR3 reads TGTGCCAGCAGCTTAGCGCGGGCCTCCCTTGAGCAGTTCTTC. As protein: CASSLARASLEQFF.